The subject of this entry is one T cell receptor (beta chain). It lacks a known antigen. Qualities for individual bases were not recorded, and no much larger clone is one base off. This sample was included in a study of cytomegalovirus exposure and HLA in healthy donors (dated by TCRdb to 2017 to 2019). For the wider study: An earlier analysis of a few hundred of the donors reported approximately 300 Gb of sequence data and 100 million to 120 million unique TCR beta sequences obtained from approximately 180 million T cells. Because of strong linkage in the cohort, 5 or 6 DR-DQ haplotypes were treated as single units for association and clustering. An early release covering approximately 600 HLA-typed donors comprised roughly 300 gigabases of sequencing data and tens of millions of unique TCR sequences. The T cell repertoires of around 670 subjects were profiled by immunosequencing and related to cytomegalovirus serostatus. All discovery cohort repertoires had been generated using a single sequencing platform. An earlier analysis of fewer than 750 of the donors used high-throughput TCR beta sequencing to judge whether each TCR beta V gene segment behaved as functional or pseudogenic. Genome-wide SNP genotypes for about three fifths of the roughly 700 donors were used in a later genetic analysis, which treated that subset as a discovery cohort. The number of donors typed differed by locus, with about 620-630 for A, B, C, DRB1 and DQB1, around 560 for DQA1, under 610 for DPA1, and 400 to 490 for DPB1. To predict cytomegalovirus infection status, the study combined high-throughput TCR immunosequencing, statistical association of individual TCRs with disease status, and machine learning. Alongside the repertoire data, information on donor age, sex, ethnicity and CMV serostatus was compiled. The genetic ancestry cluster associated with self-reported Caucasian donors included roughly four fifths of the roughly 400 genotyped donors. To study patterns of TCR occurrence, a later analysis re-analyzed previously published TCR beta repertoires from under 750 donors and added high-resolution HLA genotyping. The study was designed to test whether signatures of past pathogen exposure could be identified by cataloging public T cell receptors. In addition to the first cohort of around 670 subjects, a separate validation cohort of 100 to 150 different subjects was used. HLA typing included class I and class II loci at four-digit resolution. In the later analysis, no new phenotypic data were used to find candidate immune exposures; instead, reliance was placed on TCR beta sequences and their occurrence across donors. On average, 235,054 unique TCR beta nucleotide sequences were sequenced per donor among a few hundred genotyped donors of the cohort, with roughly 18% of those sequences being non-productive. General findings and caveats noted by the study authors: In a later analysis, HLA-associated TCR beta chains were found to be more clonally expanded and to have lower generation probabilities than equally common non-associated chains. The study gave a list of 150 to 200 TCR beta chains associated with cytomegalovirus. The presence/absence analyses assumed that sequencing depth was roughly uniform across donors, and that assumption may not be true. A later genetic analysis associated a missense DCLRE1C variant with V-gene and J-gene trimming of TCR beta chains, and an independent cohort replicated the association. A later analysis associated approximately 17,000 TCR beta sequences with specific HLA alleles at a false discovery rate of 0.05. Immune exposure information for the cohort was limited to CMV serostatus. In a later genetic analysis, fewer N-insertions in productive TCRs were reported among donors in an Asian-associated ancestry cluster than the roughly 670-donor mean. The classifier was reported to diagnose cytomegalovirus status with high specificity and sensitivity in both the original cohort and the validation cohort. A group of highly shared sequence variants was considered likely to be a technical artifact of the sequencing pipeline. Some IMGT-functional V segments, including TRBV6-2 and TRBV6-3, could not be told apart with the 87-base-pair reads, so those segments were excluded. While some public TCRs were present in many individuals, most TCR sequences turned up only very rarely across donors. In this cohort, only TCR beta chains were sequenced, and detectable features were limited by the absence of alpha or paired-chain data. Three of the identified cytomegalovirus-associated TCR beta chains were confirmed in vitro to be specific for cytomegalovirus antigens. In an earlier analysis of around 600 of the donors, most TCR beta V segments appeared in productive rearrangements about 87% or about 30% of the time, broadly matching IMGT annotations. Linkage disequilibrium might explain the correlated functional status among segregating V segments, but an unknown experimental factor could not be excluded. Because HLA typing was missing for some donors at each locus, association tests included only the typed subset. According to a later analysis, most CMV-associated TCR beta chains appeared to be HLA-restricted, and the HLA associations seemed to be driven largely by CMV exposure. It was suggested by the authors that the approach could potentially be generalized to other disease states and immunological phenotypes. When HLA alleles, especially DR and DQ, strongly co-occurred, TCR associations were difficult to assign to individual alleles. In a later analysis, several top co-occurrence clusters were reported to appear linked to parvovirus B19, influenza, CMV and Epstein-Barr virus. A further reported finding was that TCR beta sequences accurately predicted the HLA-A and HLA-B alleles for most subjects in the first cohort. In a later analysis, TCR association rates were found to vary across HLA loci, with the most associated TCRs seen for DRB1 alleles and the fewest for HLA-C alleles. Roughly 17 rarely observed V segments, including chromosome 9 orphons, were excluded from the earlier analysis of approximately 600 of the donors because counts were too low.

Library preparation was by the immunoSEQ multiplex PCR assay. The multiplex PCR relied on a mix of 60 forward primers for TCR Vbeta segments and 13 reverse primers for TCR Jbeta segments. The CDR3 region of rearranged TCR beta genes was amplified from genomic DNA by a multiplex PCR assay. Amplified TCR beta libraries were sequenced as 87-base-pair reads on the Illumina HiSeq System. The authors' analysis ran thus. A later analysis tallied tens of millions of unique TCR beta chains across the 666 repertoires, and approximately 12 million of those chains were shared by two or more donors. Raw reads were error-corrected and collapsed into unique sequences by a nearest-neighbor algorithm in which closely related sequences were merged to remove PCR and sequencing errors. CDR3 sequences were aligned to IMGT reference sequences to assign V, D and J gene segments. For a sequence to be retained, at least a six-nucleotide match to both a V gene segment and a J gene segment was required. A rearrangement was called productive if the CDR3 had no stop codons and remained in frame with V and J, and every other rearrangement was called non-productive. Following IMGT convention, CDR3 was defined as the stretch from the second conserved V-encoded cysteine up to the conserved J-encoded phenylalanine. The earlier analysis of 550 to 650 of the donors excluded any sequence lacking an unambiguous match to a single V gene segment. An earlier analysis of several hundred of the donors called V segments functional above 56.7% productive rearrangements and segregating when the between-donor standard deviation exceeded 5%. A statistical classification framework was built to diagnose cytomegalovirus status from the catalog of TCR beta chain sequences. In a later analysis, TCR nucleotide sequences were compared against IMGT/GENE-DB human TR gene sequences so that V and J genes could be assigned. In a later analysis, CDR3 sequences and most-parsimonious VDJ recombination scenarios were assigned using the TCRdist pipeline. A later analysis defined each TCR beta chain by its CDR3 amino acid sequence plus V-gene family, and excluded reads lacking a unique V-gene family. In a later analysis, around 600 highly shared, low-generation-probability nucleotide sequences were removed to address suspected cross-contamination and a sequencing artifact. In a later analysis, a clonal expansion index was calculated for each public chain from normalized within-repertoire ranks of inferred template counts. In a later analysis, generation probabilities were computed with a VDJ recombination model fitted to out-of-frame rearrangements, and the resulting probabilities were checked against IGoR. In a later analysis, TCR-TCR, TCR-HLA and TCR-CMV co-occurrence was scored with hypergeometric tests, and a repertoire-size bias correction was applied to TCR pairs. False discovery rates were estimated in a later analysis by permuting HLA or CMV assignments 20 times. In a later analysis, co-occurring TCRs were grouped using DBSCAN, and TCRdist sequence similarity was added for clustering within HLA-allele-positive subsets. Repertoires with fewer than 30,000 or more than 120,000 public chains were left out of co-occurrence clustering, as were about five repertoires with anomalous nucleotide sharing. Entries here come from immuneACCESS through TCRdb and include only in-frame sequences with V and J called. Some clones fail to appear in such tables; in the studies checked, an unresolved V gene covers under half of the shortfall, and the cause of the remainder is unknown. D and trimming were read from the DNA, whereas the V and J calls and clone size are those reported in that table. The sample has about 190,000 clones on record, around 80% of them singletons. The top ten constitute about 6% of the sample.

The cohort consisted of 600 or so healthy bone marrow donors. Cohort members were all nominally healthy when sampled, although unrecorded immune exposures were likely present. The donor was CMV seropositive and was included in the group of approximately 300 seropositive cohort members. Every donor gave a peripheral blood sample, and the peripheral blood mononuclear cells from that sample were used for TCR beta sequencing. The Qiagen DNeasy Blood Extraction Kit was used to extract genomic DNA from the blood cell samples. The V and J ends are trimmed by 1 base and 5 bases, leaving 11 bases between them. CDR1 and CDR2 were assigned from the germline V gene as SGHNT and YENEEA. Including the terminal cysteine and phenylalanine, the CDR3 comprises 14 residues. CDR3 DNA only is kept here, 42 bases in frame from base 1.

The sequencing input was PBMCs. The clonotype comes from a man between 40 and 49 years old in good health and CMV-seropositive. The chain uses TRBV11-3 and TRBJ1-1; perhaps TRBD1 is the D gene, with 6 bases matching. The CDR3 protein: CASSLGSGTTEAFF. The DNA sequence is TGTGCCAGCAGCTTAGGGTCCGGGACAACTGAAGCTTTCTTT.